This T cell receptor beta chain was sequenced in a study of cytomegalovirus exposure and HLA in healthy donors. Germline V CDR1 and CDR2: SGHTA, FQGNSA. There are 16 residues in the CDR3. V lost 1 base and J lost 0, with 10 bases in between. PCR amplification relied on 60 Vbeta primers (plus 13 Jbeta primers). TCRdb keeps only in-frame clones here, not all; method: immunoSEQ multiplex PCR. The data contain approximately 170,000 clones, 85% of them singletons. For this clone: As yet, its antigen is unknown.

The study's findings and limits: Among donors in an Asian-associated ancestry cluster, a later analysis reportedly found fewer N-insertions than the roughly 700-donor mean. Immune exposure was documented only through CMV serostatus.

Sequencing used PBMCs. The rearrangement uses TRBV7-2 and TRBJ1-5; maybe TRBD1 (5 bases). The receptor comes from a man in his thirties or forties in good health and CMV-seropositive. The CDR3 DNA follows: TGTGCCAGCAGCTTAGTCTCGGGACTTAGCAATCAGCCCCAGCATTTT. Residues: CASSLVSGLSNQPQHF.